These T cell receptor beta chains were read from a single sample in a study of T cells after yellow fever vaccination. One entry per CDR3 protein results from TCRdb running MiXCR on the 5' RACE reads. The table lists 200,000 to 300,000 distinct CDR3 sequences, about an eighth of them singletons. The sample here was CD4+ T cells sorted from PBMCs, taken 45 days after the yellow fever booster vaccination. Every receptor here comes from a man aged 25 to 45 who received the YFV17D yellow fever vaccine. CDR3s include the opening cysteine and the closing phenylalanine or tryptophan. The order of the fields is J gene, D gene, clone size, V gene, CDR3 protein, CDR3 DNA. D genes are given only for firm matches. The size field is filled for only some rows; it gives once, few, many or a size class.

TRBJ2-3	NA	many	TRBV5-1	CASSLVTLTDTQYF	TGCGCCAGCAGCTTAGTAACCCTCACAGATACGCAGTATTTT
TRBJ2-5	TRBD2	few	TRBV5-5	CASSFSSGSWLEETQYF	TGTGCCAGCAGCTTCTCCAGCGGGAGTTGGTTAGAAGAGACCCAGTACTTC
TRBJ2-5	NA	NA	TRBV11-3	CASSMGALGAQYF	TGTGCCAGCAGTATGGGAGCCCTGGGGGCCCAGTACTTC
TRBJ2-5	TRBD2	NA	TRBV4-2	CASSQAKGLAEETQYF	TGTGCCAGCAGCCAAGCTAAGGGGCTAGCGGAAGAGACCCAGTACTTC
TRBJ2-3	NA	few	TRBV7-2	CASSLILNTQYF	TGTGCCAGCAGCTTAATATTGAATACGCAGTATTTT
TRBJ2-3	TRBD2	NA	TRBV11-2	CASSFRLAGWRPDTQYF	TGTGCCAGCAGCTTTAGACTAGCGGGGTGGAGGCCAGATACGCAGTATTTT
TRBJ2-2	NA	few	TRBV5-1	CASSILRGRDTGELFF	TGCGCCAGCAGCATCCTCCGGGGGAGAGATACCGGGGAGCTGTTTTTT
TRBJ1-3	TRBD1	NA	TRBV7-8	CASSITGGSGNTIYF	TGTGCCAGCAGCATAACAGGGGGCTCTGGAAACACCATATATTTT
TRBJ2-7	NA	NA	TRBV20-1	CSARFALHYEQYF	TGCAGTGCTAGATTTGCGCTCCACTACGAGCAGTACTTC
TRBJ2-1	NA	many	TRBV5-1	CASTQAGTLGNEQFF	TGCGCCAGCACCCAAGCCGGGACACTAGGCAATGAGCAGTTCTTC
TRBJ2-1	TRBD2	many	TRBV5-1	CASTSGGVSYNEQFF	TGCGCCAGCACCTCGGGAGGGGTCTCCTACAATGAGCAGTTCTTC
TRBJ2-7	NA	NA	TRBV6-5	CASTSRGNRGYEQYF	TGTGCCAGCACTTCTCGCGGGAACAGGGGATACGAGCAGTACTTC
TRBJ2-4	NA	NA	TRBV30	CAWSVMAAKNIQYF	TGTGCCTGGAGTGTAATGGCAGCCAAAAACATTCAGTACTTC
TRBJ2-2	NA	few	TRBV20-1	CSAREAVAGELFF	TGCAGTGCTAGAGAGGCGGTTGCCGGGGAGCTGTTTTTT
TRBJ1-5	NA	NA	TRBV7-2	CASSLGVGRQPQHF	TGTGCCAGCAGCTTAGGGGTCGGTAGGCAGCCCCAGCATTTT
TRBJ2-1	TRBD2	NA	TRBV5-1	CASSPSAGGSYNEQFF	TGCGCCAGCAGCCCATCAGCGGGAGGATCCTACAATGAGCAGTTCTTC
TRBJ2-1	TRBD2	few	TRBV11-1	CASSLYSTSAYNEQFF	TGTGCCAGCAGCTTATATTCGACTAGCGCTTACAATGAGCAGTTCTTC
TRBJ2-7	NA	few	TRBV27	CASSIWTGYEQYF	TGTGCCAGCAGTATCTGGACTGGCTACGAGCAGTACTTC
TRBJ2-1	NA	NA	TRBV7-2	CASRKDAYNEQFF	TGTGCCAGCAGAAAGGACGCCTACAATGAGCAGTTCTTC
TRBJ1-2	NA	NA	TRBV29-1	CSVADSDGYTF	TGCAGCGTCGCGGACAGTGATGGCTACACCTTC
TRBJ2-3	NA	NA	TRBV7-2	CASSLVGSADTQYF	TGTGCCAGCAGCTTAGTAGGATCGGCAGATACGCAGTATTTT
TRBJ1-1	NA	NA	TRBV7-2	CASSIEFGYGEAFF	TGTGCCAGCAGCATTGAGTTCGGGTACGGTGAAGCTTTCTTT
TRBJ2-2	TRBD1	NA	TRBV2	CASRDTGGRGVTGELFF	TGTGCCAGCAGAGACACAGGGGGCAGGGGAGTTACCGGGGAGCTGTTTTTT
TRBJ2-5	NA	few	TRBV27	CASSFGQGGFETQYF	TGTGCCAGCAGTTTCGGACAGGGAGGGTTTGAGACCCAGTACTTC
TRBJ2-7	TRBD2	NA	TRBV7-8	CASSSRTSGSSYEQYF	TGTGCCAGCAGCTCCCGGACTAGCGGGAGTTCCTACGAGCAGTACTTC
TRBJ2-3	TRBD1	NA	TRBV12-3/TRBV12-4	CASRLTGGETDTQYF	TGTGCCAGCAGACTCACAGGGGGTGAAACAGATACGCAGTATTTT
TRBJ1-3	NA	many	TRBV3-1	CASSNGGNTIYF	TGTGCCAGCAGCAATGGAGGAAACACCATATATTTT
TRBJ2-5	NA	NA	TRBV6-2/TRBV6-3	CASSYSIGETQYF	TGTGCCAGCAGTTACTCGATAGGGGAGACCCAGTACTTC
TRBJ2-7	NA	many	TRBV12-3/TRBV12-4	CASSRTGGGEQYF	TGTGCCAGCAGTCGAACAGGGGGGGGTGAGCAGTACTTC
TRBJ2-7	NA	NA	TRBV5-1	CASSLEASEGYEQYF	TGCGCCAGCAGCTTGGAGGCCTCGGAGGGCTACGAGCAGTACTTC
TRBJ2-7	TRBD2	NA	TRBV5-6	CASSRYTSGRYEQYF	TGTGCCAGCAGCCGTTATACTAGCGGGAGGTACGAGCAGTACTTC
TRBJ2-3	NA	NA	TRBV9	CASSVSPTWSTDTQYF	TGTGCCAGCAGCGTGAGCCCTACTTGGAGCACAGATACGCAGTATTTT